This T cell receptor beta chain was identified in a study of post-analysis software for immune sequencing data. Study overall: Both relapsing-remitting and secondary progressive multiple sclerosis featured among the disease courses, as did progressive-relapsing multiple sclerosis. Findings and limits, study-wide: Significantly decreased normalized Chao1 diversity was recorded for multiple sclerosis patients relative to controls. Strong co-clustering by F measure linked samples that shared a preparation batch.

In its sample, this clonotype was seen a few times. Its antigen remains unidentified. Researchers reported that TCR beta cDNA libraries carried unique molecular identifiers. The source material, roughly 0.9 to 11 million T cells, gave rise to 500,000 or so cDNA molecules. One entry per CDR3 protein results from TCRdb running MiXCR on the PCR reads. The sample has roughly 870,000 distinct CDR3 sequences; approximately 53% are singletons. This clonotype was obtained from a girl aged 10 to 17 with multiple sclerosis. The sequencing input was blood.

Here the CDR3 reads CASSYARTGRENIQYF. CDR3 DNA: TGTGCCAGCAGTTACGCCCGGACAGGGCGTGAAAACATTCAGTACTTC. V and J are TRBV6-5 and TRBJ2-4, with TRBD1 identical over 8 bases. Trimming took 2 bases from V and 5 from J; bases not matched to a gene: 8. Germline CDR1 MNHEY, CDR2 SVGAGI. The CDR3 has 16 amino acids.